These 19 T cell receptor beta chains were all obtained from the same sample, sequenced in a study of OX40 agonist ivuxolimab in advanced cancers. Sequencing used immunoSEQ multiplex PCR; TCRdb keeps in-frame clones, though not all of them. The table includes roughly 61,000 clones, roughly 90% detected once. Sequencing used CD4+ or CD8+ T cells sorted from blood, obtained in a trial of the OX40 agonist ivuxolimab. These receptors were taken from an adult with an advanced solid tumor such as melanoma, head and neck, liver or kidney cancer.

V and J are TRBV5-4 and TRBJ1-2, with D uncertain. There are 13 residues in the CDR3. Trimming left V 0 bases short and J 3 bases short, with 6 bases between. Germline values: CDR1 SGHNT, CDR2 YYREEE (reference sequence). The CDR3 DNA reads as TGTGCCAGCAGCTTGGCAGGCGACTATGGCTACACCTTC. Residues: CASSLAGDYGYTF.

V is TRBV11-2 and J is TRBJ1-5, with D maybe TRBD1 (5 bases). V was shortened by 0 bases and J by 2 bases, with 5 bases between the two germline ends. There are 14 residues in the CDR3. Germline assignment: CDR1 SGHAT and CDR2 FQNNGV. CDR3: CASSLEGGNQPQHF. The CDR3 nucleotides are TGTGCCAGCAGCTTAGAGGGGGGCAATCAGCCCCAGCATTTT.

The CDR3 bases are TGTGCCAGCAGTTCCGCCGGGACAGGGGGGAACTATGGCTACACCTTC. It yields the protein CASSSAGTGGNYGYTF. V usage is TRBV28 and J usage is TRBJ1-2; 11 bases agree with TRBD1. This CDR3 is built from 16 residues. V lost 4 bases, J lost 2 bases, and 6 bases stayed unmatched. Germline lookup yields CDR1 MDHEN and CDR2 SYDVKM.

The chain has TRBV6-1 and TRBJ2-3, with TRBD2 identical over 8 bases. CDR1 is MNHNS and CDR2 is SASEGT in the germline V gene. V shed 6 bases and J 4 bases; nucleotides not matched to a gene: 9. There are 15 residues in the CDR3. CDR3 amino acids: CASSNPGGPADTQYF. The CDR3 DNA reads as TGTGCCAGCAGCAATCCGGGGGGGCCCGCAGATACGCAGTATTTT.

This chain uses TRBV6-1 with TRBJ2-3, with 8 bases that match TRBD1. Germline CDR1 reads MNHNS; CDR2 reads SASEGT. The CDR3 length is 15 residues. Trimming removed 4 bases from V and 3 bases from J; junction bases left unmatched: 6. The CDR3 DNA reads TGTGCCAGCAGTGCACAGGGGGTAGAAACAGATACGCAGTATTTT. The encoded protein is CASSAQGVETDTQYF.

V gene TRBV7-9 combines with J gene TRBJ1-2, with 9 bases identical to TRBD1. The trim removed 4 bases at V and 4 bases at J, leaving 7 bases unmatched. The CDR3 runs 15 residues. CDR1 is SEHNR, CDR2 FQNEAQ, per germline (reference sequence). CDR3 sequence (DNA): TGTGCCAGCAGCTCCTGGGACAGGGAAGGCTATGGCTACACCTTC. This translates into CASSSWDREGYGYTF.

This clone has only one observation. The CDR3 sequence: CASSQDPIIQYF. Here the CDR3 DNA reads TGTGCCAGCAGCCAAGACCCCATTATACAGTACTTC. The chain links TRBV14 to TRBJ2-7; D is undetermined. The germline CDR1 and CDR2 sequences are SGHDN and FVKESK. Trimming removed 0 bases at V and 10 bases at J, with 10 bases between. CDR3 length: 12 amino acids.

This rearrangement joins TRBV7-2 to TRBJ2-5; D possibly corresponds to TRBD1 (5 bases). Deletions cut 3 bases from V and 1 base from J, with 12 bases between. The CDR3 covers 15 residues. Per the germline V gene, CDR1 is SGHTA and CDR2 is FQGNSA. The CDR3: CASSFSSTVQETQYF. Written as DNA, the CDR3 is TGTGCCAGCAGCTTTAGTTCGACAGTCCAAGAGACCCAGTACTTC.

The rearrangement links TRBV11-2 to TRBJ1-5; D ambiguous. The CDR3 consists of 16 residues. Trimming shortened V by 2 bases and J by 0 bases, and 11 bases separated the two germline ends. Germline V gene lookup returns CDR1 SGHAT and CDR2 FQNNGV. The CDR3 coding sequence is TGTGCCAGCAGCTTAAGTAGGCCTTATAGCAATCAGCCCCAGCATTTT. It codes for CASSLSRPYSNQPQHF.

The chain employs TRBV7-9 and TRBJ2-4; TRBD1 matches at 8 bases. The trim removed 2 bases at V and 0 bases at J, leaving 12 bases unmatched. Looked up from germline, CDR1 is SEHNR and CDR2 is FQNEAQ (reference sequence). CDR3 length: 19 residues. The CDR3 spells CASSLYAVGDRIAKNIQYF. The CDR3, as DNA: TGTGCCAGCAGCTTATATGCGGTCGGGGACAGGATAGCCAAAAACATTCAGTACTTC. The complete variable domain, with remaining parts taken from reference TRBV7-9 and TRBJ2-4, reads DTGVSQNPRHKITKRGQNVTFRCDPISEHNRLYWYRQTLGQGPEFLTYFQNEAQLEKSRLLSDRFSAERPKGSFSTLEIQRTEQGDSAMYLCASSLYAVGDRIAKNIQYFGAGTRLSVL.

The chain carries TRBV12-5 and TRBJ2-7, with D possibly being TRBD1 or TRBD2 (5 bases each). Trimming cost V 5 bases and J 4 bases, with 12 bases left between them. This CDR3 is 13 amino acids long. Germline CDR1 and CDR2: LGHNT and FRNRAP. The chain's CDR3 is CASGPGAYYEQYF. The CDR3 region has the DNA TGTGCTAGTGGTCCCGGGGCATATTACGAGCAGTACTTC.

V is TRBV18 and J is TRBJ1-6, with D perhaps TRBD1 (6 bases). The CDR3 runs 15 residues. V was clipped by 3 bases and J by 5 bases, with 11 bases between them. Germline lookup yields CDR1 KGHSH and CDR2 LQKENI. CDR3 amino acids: CASSPRGSDNSPLHF. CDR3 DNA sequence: TGTGCCAGCTCACCCAGGGGAAGTGATAATTCACCCCTCCACTTT.

The CDR3 bases are TGCGCCAGCAGCGTAGCGGGGGGCCAGGCAGATACGCAGTATTTT. Its protein is CASSVAGGQADTQYF. The rearrangement uses TRBV5-1 and TRBJ2-3; 10 bases are a match to TRBD2. With 4 bases clipped from V and 4 bases from J, the junction kept 6 bases outside the gene matches. The CDR3 is 15 amino acids. The V gene's germline CDR1 is SGHRS and CDR2 YFSETQ.

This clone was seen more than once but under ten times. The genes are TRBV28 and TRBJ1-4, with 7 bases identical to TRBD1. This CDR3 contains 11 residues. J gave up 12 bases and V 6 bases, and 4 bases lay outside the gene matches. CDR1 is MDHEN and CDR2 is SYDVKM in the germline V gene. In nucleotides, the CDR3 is TGTGCCAGCAGCGTGACAGGGCAACTGTTTTTT. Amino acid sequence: CASSVTGQLFF.

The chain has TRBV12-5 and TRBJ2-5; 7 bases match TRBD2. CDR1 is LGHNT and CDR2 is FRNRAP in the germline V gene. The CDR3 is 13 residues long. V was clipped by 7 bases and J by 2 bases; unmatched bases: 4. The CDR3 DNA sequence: TGTGCTAGTGCGACGGGGGGTCAAGAGACCCAGTACTTC. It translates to CASATGGQETQYF.

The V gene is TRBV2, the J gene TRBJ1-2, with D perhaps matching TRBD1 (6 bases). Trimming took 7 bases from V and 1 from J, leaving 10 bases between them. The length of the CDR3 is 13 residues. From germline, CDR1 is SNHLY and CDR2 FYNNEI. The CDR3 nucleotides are TGTGCCAGCAACGGACAGATTAACTATGGCTACACCTTC. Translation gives CASNGQINYGYTF.

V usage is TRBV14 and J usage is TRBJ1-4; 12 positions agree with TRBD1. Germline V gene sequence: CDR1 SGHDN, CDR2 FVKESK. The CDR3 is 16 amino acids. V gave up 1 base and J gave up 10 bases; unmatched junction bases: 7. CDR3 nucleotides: TGTGCCAGCAGCCAAGGACCCGGGACAGGGGGCAGAAAACTGTTTTTT. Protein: CASSQGPGTGGRKLFF. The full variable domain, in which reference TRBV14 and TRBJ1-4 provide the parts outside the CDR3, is EAGVTQFPSHSVIEKGQTVTLRCDPISGHDNLYWYRRVMGKEIKFLLHFVKESKQDESGMPNNRFLAERTGGTYSTLKVQPAELEDSGVYFCASSQGPGTGGRKLFFGSGTQLSVL.

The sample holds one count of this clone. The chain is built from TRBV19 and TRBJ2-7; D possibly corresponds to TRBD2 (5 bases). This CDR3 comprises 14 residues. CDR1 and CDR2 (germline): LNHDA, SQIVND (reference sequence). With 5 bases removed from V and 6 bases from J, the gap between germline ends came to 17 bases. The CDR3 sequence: CASSEGFIGGEQYF. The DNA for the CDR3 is TGTGCCAGTAGTGAGGGATTCATTGGCGGCGAGCAGTACTTC. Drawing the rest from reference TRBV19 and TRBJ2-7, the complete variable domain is DGGITQSPKYLFRKEGQNVTLSCEQNLNHDAMYWYRQDPGQGLRLIYYSQIVNDFQKGDIAEGYSVSREKKESFPLTVTSAQKNPTAFYLCASSEGFIGGEQYFGPGTRLTVT.

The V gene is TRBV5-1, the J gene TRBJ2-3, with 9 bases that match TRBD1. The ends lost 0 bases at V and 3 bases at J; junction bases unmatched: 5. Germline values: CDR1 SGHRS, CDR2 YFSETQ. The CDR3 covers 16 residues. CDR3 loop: CASSLAGTGWTDTQYF. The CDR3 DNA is TGCGCCAGCAGCTTGGCGGGGACAGGGTGGACAGATACGCAGTATTTT. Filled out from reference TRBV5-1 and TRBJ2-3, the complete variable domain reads KAGVTQTPRYLIKTRGQQVTLSCSPISGHRSVSWYQQTPGQGLQFLFEYFSETQRNKGNFPGRFSGRQFSNSRSEMNVSTLELGDSALYLCASSLAGTGWTDTQYFGPGTRLTVL.